The 7 T cell receptor beta chains below were found in one sample sequenced in a study of blood T cell repertoires in COVID-19. Some clones are missing from TCRdb's copy, which holds only in-frame ones; the method was immunoSEQ multiplex PCR. Here the sample spans roughly 120,000 clones, 80% being singletons. The sample consisted of peripheral blood. These receptor sequences come from a human donor in a cohort sampled during active or convalescent COVID-19.

This sequence joins TRBV27 and TRBJ2-5; 11 nucleotides line up with TRBD2. After removal of 2 bases from V and 4 bases from J, the junction contained 12 bases not matched to a gene. The CDR3 covers 18 residues. The germline V gene has CDR1 MNHEY and CDR2 SMNVEV (reference sequence). This chain's CDR3 is CASSLAASGGILGETQYF. In DNA form, the CDR3 reads TGTGCCAGCAGTTTAGCGGCTAGCGGGGGGATACTAGGAGAGACCCAGTACTTC.

Only a few counts were recorded for this clone. The CDR3 sequence: CASSQGSGARGHEQFF. CDR3 nucleotides: TGTGCCAGCAGCCAGGGTAGCGGGGCACGGGGCCATGAGCAGTTCTTC. This sequence joins TRBV3-1 (or the pseudogene TRBV3-2) and TRBJ2-1; TRBD2 matches at 8 bases. Trimming cost V 3 bases and J 8 bases; bases outside gene matches: 12. The CDR3 has 16 residues. Germline CDR1 is LGHDT and CDR2 is YNNKEL (reference sequence).

This clone was seen more than once but under ten times. This chain connects TRBV28 to TRBJ1-5; TRBD1 agrees at 7 bases. V lost 6 bases to trimming and J lost 0 bases; unmatched junction nucleotides: 8. This CDR3 has 16 amino acids. Germline CDR1 reads MDHEN; CDR2 reads SYDVKM. For the CDR3, the DNA is TGTGCCAGCAGAGTAACAGGGGCCGCTAGCAATCAGCCCCAGCATTTT. It is translated as CASRVTGAASNQPQHF.

V gene TRBV2 combines with J gene TRBJ2-7; D is undetermined. The CDR3 is 14 residues long. V was trimmed by 2 bases and J by 2 bases, leaving 10 bases between them. Germline-derived CDR1 and CDR2 are SNHLY and FYNNEI. CDR3 in DNA: TGTGCCAGCAGTGAACGGTCCAGCGCCTACGAGCAGTACTTC. Amino acids: CASSERSSAYEQYF.

This chain joins TRBV27 and TRBJ1-4, with unresolved D. Germline lookup yields CDR1 MNHEY and CDR2 SMNVEV (reference sequence). CDR3 length equals 16 residues. V was pared by 4 bases and J by 4 bases, with 16 bases between. This CDR3 reads CASSSAPTAFNEKLFF. Written as DNA, the CDR3 is TGTGCCAGCAGTTCCGCCCCCACAGCCTTTAATGAAAAACTGTTTTTT.

The chain recombines TRBV28 with TRBJ1-3; TRBD1 might be the D (6 bases). Trimming left V 2 bases short and J 3 bases short, with 17 bases between. CDR3 length: 17 amino acids. Germline V CDR1 and CDR2: MDHEN, SYDVKM. CDR3 coding DNA: TGTGCCAGCAGTTTACCGTTCAGGGGTGGGTTTGGAAACACCATATATTTT. Protein sequence: CASSLPFRGGFGNTIYF.

The V and J genes are TRBV7-2 and TRBJ1-2, with 7 bases fitting TRBD1. Trimming took 5 bases from V and 0 from J; bases not matched to a gene: 12. Germline lookup yields CDR1 SGHTA and CDR2 FQGNSA. This CDR3 comprises 17 residues. CDR3 sequence: CASSRQGARVANYGYTF. The CDR3 bases are TGTGCCAGCAGCAGACAGGGCGCCAGGGTAGCTAACTATGGCTACACCTTC. Looking up the rest from reference TRBV7-2 and TRBJ1-2 gives the full variable domain: GAGVSQSPSNKVTEKGKDVELRCDPISGHTALYWYRQSLGQGLEFLIYFQGNSAPDKSGLPSDRFSAERTGGSVSTLTIQRTQQEDSAVYLCASSRQGARVANYGYTFGSGTRLTVV.